The clone carrying this TCR beta chain was seen repeatedly, ten times or more. The data were taken from a study of T cells in Graves' hyperthyroidism and ophthalmopathy. The CDR3 has 14 amino acids. J was trimmed by 7 bases and V by 3 bases; bases with no gene match: 5. Germline loops: CDR1 MNHNS, CDR2 SASEGT. Under 3 months was the duration of disease in ophthalmopathy patients, who also had a Clinical Activity Score of at least 3 and a NOSPECS grade of at least 4. Patients having uncontrolled infection, another autoimmune disease, pregnancy or lactation were not included. Diagnostic decisions used clinical symptoms, serum thyroxine and TRAb, thyroid ultrasound and orbital computed tomography. Cells are PBMCs isolated from 10 ml of fresh blood. TCR beta CDR3 regions were amplified from RNA. Primed by the HTBI set, a first-round RT-PCR was run on the TCR CDR3. TCRdb independently ran MiXCR on the multiplex PCR reads; one entry per CDR3 protein. The sample yields hundreds of thousands of distinct CDR3 sequences, 15% to 20% seen once.

The J gene is TRBJ2-5, the V gene TRBV6-1; 10 bases fit TRBD2. The clonotype was recovered from a middle-aged man with Graves' ophthalmopathy. Sequenced: blood. The CDR3 region is CASSDRGLAATQYF. The DNA of the CDR3 is TGTGCCAGCAGTGATCGTGGACTAGCGGCGACCCAGTACTTC.